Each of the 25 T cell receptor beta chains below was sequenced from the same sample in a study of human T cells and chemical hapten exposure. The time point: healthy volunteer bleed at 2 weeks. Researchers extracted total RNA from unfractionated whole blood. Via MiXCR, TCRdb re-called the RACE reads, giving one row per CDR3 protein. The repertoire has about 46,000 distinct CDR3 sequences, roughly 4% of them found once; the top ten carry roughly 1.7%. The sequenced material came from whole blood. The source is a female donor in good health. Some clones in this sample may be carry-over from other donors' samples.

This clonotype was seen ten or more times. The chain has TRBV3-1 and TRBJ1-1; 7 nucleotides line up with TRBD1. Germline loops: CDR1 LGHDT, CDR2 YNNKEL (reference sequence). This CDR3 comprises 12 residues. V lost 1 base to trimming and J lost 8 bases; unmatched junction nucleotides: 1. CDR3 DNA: TGTGCCAGCAGCCAAGGACAGGGAGAAGCTTTCTTT. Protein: CASSQGQGEAFF.

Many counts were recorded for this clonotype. CDR3 sequence reads: CASSGGTDDEKLFF. The CDR3 DNA follows: TGTGCCAGCAGTGGGGGGACAGACGACGAAAAACTGTTTTTT. This chain links TRBV25-1 with TRBJ1-4, with 7 bases matching TRBD1. The trim removed 4 bases at V and 8 bases at J, leaving 7 bases unmatched. The V gene's germline CDR1 is MGHDK and CDR2 SYGVNS. The CDR3 is 14 amino acids.

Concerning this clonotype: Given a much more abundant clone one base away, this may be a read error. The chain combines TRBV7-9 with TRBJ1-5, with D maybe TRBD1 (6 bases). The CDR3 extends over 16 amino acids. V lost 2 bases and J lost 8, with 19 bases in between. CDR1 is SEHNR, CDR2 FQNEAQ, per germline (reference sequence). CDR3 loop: CASSLRFTGYYEPQHF. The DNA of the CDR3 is TGTGCCAGCAGCTTAAGGTTCACAGGGTATTACGAGCCCCAGCATTTT.

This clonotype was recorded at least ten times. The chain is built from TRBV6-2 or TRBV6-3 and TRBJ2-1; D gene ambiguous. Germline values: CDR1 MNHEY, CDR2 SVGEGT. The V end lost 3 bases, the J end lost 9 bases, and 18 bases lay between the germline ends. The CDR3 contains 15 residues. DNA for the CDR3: TGTGCCAGCAGTTATGTTAGAAACTCGGCGGTTGAGCAGTTCTTC. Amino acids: CASSYVRNSAVEQFF.

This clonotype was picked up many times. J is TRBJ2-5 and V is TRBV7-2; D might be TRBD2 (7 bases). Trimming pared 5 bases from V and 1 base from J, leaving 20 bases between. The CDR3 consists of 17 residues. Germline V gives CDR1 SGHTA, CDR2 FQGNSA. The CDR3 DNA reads TGTGCCAGCAGCCCGGTTGGTGCGGGGGCCCCCCAAGAGACCCAGTACTTC. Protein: CASSPVGAGAPQETQYF. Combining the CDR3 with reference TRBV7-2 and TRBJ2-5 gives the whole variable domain GAGVSQSPSNKVTEKGKDVELRCDPISGHTALYWYRQSLGQGLEFLIYFQGNSAPDKSGLPSDRFSAERTGGSVSTLTIQRTQQEDSAVYLCASSPVGAGAPQETQYFGPGTRLLVL.

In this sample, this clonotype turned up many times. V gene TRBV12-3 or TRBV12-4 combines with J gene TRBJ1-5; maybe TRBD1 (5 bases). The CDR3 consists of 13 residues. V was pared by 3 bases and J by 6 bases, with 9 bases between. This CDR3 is CASSFGQGQPQHF. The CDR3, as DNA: TGTGCCAGCAGTTTTGGCCAGGGTCAGCCCCAGCATTTT.

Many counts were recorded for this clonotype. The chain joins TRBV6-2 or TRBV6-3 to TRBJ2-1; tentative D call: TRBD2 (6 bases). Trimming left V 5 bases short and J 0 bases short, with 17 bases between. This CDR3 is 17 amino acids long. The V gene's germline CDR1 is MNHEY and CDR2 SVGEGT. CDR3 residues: CASSKGLLEVSYNEQFF. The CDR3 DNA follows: TGTGCCAGCAGTAAGGGACTCCTCGAGGTCTCCTACAATGAGCAGTTCTTC.

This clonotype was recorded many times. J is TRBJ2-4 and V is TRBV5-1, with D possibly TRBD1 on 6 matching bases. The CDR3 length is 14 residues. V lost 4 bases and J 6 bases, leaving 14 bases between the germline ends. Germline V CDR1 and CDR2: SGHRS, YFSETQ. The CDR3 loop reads CASSNGQRRNIQYF. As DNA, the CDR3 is TGCGCCAGCAGCAACGGACAGAGGCGAAACATTCAGTACTTC.

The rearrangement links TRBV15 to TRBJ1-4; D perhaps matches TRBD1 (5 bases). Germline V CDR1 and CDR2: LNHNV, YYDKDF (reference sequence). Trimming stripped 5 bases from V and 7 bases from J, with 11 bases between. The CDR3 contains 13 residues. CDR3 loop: CATSPTGLEKLFF. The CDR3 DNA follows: TGTGCCACCAGCCCAACAGGCCTTGAAAAACTGTTTTTT.

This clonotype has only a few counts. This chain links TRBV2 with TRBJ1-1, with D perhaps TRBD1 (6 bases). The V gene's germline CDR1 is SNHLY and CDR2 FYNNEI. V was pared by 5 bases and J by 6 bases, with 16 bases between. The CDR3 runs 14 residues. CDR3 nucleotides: TGTGCCAGCAGTTTGAGCCAGGGGATCCCTGAAGCTTTCTTT. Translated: CASSLSQGIPEAFF. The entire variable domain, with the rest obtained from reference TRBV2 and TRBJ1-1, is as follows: EPEVTQTPSHQVTQMGQEVILRCVPISNHLYFYWYRQILGQKVEFLVSFYNNEISEKSEIFDDQFSVERPDGSNFTLKIRSTKLEDSAMYFCASSLSQGIPEAFFGQGTRLTVV.

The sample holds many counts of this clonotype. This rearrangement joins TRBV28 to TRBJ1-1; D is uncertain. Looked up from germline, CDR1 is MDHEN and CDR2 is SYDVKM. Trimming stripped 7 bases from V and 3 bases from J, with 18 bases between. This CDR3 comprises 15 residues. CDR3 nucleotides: TGTGCCAGCATAGACGCCTTAGGACTGCACACTGAAGCTTTCTTT. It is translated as CASIDALGLHTEAFF. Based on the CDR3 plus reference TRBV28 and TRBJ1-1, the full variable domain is DVKVTQSSRYLVKRTGEKVFLECVQDMDHENMFWYRQDPGLGLRLIYFSYDVKMKEKGDIPEGYSVSREKKERFSLILESASTNQTSMYLCASIDALGLHTEAFFGQGTRLTVV.

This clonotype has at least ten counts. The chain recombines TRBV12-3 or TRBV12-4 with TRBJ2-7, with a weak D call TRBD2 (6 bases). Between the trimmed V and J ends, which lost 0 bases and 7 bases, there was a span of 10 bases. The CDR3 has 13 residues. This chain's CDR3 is CASSLAGGFEQYF. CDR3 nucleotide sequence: TGTGCCAGCAGTTTAGCGGGGGGATTTGAGCAGTACTTC.

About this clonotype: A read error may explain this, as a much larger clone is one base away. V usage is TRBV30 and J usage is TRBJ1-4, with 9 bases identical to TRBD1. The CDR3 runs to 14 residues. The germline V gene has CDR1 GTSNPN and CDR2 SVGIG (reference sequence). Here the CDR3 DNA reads TGTGCCTGGAATTACAGGGGGCAGGGTGAAAAACGGTTTTTT. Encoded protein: CAWNYRGQGEKRFF.

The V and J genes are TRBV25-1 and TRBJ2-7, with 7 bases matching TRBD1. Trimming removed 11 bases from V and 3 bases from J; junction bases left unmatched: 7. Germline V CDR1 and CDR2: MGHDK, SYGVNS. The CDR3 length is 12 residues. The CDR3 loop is CASAQGDYEQYF. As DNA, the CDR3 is TGTGCCTCTGCGCAGGGGGACTACGAGCAGTACTTC.

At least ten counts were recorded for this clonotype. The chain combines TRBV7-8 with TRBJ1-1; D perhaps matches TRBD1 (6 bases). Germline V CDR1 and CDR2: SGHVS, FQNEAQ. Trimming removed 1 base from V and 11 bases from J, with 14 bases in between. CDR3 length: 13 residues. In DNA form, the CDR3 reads TGTGCCAGCAGCTTAGAACAGGGTCTTTCGGCTTTCTTT. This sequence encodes CASSLEQGLSAFF. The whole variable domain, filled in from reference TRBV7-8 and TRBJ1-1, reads GAGVSQSPRYKVAKRGQDVALRCDPISGHVSLFWYQQALGQGPEFLTYFQNEAQLDKSGLPSDRFFAERPEGSVSTLKIQRTQQEDSAVYLCASSLEQGLSAFFGQGTRLTVV.

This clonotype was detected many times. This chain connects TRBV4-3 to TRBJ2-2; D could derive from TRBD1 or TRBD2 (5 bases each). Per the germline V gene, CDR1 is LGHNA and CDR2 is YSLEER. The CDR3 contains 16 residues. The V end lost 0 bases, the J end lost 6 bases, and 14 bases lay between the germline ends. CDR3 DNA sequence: TGCGCCAGCAGCCAAGAGCCCGGGACCGGGGCCGGGGAGCTGTTTTTT. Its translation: CASSQEPGTGAGELFF.

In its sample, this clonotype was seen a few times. CDR3 in amino acids: CASSLPALGAPSAFF. The CDR3 bases are TGTGCCAGCAGCCTCCCGGCCTTGGGGGCCCCCTCCGCTTTCTTT. The chain couples TRBV7-9 to TRBJ1-1, with a weak D call TRBD1 (6 bases). V dropped 5 bases and J dropped 11 bases, with 24 bases sitting between them. CDR1 SEHNR and CDR2 FQNEAQ come from the germline V gene (reference sequence). This CDR3 comprises 15 residues.

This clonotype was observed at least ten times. The chain's CDR3 is CASRSGGEEKLFF. The CDR3 DNA is TGTGCCAGCAGGTCGGGGGGCGAAGAAAAACTGTTTTTT. The chain uses TRBV28 and TRBJ1-4, with TRBD1 as a possible D gene (6 bases). The CDR3 contains 13 residues. Germline V gene lookup returns CDR1 MDHEN and CDR2 SYDVKM. V lost 6 bases and J lost 8, with 13 bases in between.

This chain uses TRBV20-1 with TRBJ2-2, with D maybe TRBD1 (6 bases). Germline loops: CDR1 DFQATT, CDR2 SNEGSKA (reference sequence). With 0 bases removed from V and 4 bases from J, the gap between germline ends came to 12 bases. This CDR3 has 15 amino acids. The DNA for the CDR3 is TGCAGTGCTAGAGATCTACAGGGATTCACCGGGGAGCTGTTTTTT. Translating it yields CSARDLQGFTGELFF.

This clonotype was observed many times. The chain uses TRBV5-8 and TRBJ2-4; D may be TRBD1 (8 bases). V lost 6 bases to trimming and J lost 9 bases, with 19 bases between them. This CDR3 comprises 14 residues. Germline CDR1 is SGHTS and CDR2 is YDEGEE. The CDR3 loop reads CASNVVTGEGIQYF. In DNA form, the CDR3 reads TGTGCCAGCAATGTGGTGACAGGGGAGGGCATTCAGTACTTC.

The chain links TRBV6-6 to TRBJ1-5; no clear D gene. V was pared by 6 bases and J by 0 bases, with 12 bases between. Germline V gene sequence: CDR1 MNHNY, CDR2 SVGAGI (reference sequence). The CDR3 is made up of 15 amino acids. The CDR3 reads CASSSPRDSNQPQHF. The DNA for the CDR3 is TGTGCCAGCAGCTCCCCCCGGGATAGCAATCAGCCCCAGCATTTT.

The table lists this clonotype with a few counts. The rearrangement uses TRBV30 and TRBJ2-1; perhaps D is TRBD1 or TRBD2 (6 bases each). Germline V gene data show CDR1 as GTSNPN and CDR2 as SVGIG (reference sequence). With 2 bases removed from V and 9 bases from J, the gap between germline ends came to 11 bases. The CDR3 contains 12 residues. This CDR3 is CAWSLWGAEQFF. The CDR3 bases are TGTGCCTGGAGTCTGTGGGGGGCTGAGCAGTTCTTC.

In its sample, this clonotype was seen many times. The CDR3: CASRLRTGGSSNTEAFF. CDR3 nucleotides: TGTGCCAGCAGGTTGAGGACAGGCGGATCCTCGAACACTGAAGCTTTCTTT. This sequence joins TRBV7-9 and TRBJ1-1; the match to TRBD1 covers 7 bases. This CDR3 is 17 amino acids long. CDR1 and CDR2 (germline): SEHNR, FQNEAQ (reference sequence). J lost 1 base, V lost 6 bases, and 14 bases had no gene match.

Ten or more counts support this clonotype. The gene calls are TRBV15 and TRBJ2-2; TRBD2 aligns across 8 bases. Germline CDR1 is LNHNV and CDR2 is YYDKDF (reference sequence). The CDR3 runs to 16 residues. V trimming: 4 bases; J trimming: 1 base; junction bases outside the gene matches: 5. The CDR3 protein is CATSKRGGMNTGELFF. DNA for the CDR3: TGTGCCACCAGCAAGCGCGGGGGGATGAACACCGGGGAGCTGTTTTTT. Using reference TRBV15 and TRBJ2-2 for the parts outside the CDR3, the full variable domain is DAMVIQNPRYQVTQFGKPVTLSCSQTLNHNVMYWYQQKSSQAPKLLFHYYDKDFNNEADTPDNFQSRRPNTSFCFLDIRSPGLGDTAMYLCATSKRGGMNTGELFFGEGSRLTVL.

DNA for the CDR3: TGTGCCAGCAGCCTCAGCCCTAGCACAGATACGCAGTATTTT. Translated, it gives CASSLSPSTDTQYF. The V call is TRBV7-6, the J call TRBJ2-3, with D unclear. Germline V gene lookup returns CDR1 SGHVS and CDR2 FNYEAQ. V was pared by 5 bases and J by 0 bases, with 9 bases between. The length of the CDR3 is 14 residues.